The text below deals with one T cell receptor beta chain. Between the trimmed V and J ends, which lost 5 bases and 4 bases, there was a span of 14 bases. Germline V gene data show CDR1 as SGHKS and CDR2 as YYEKEE (reference sequence). This CDR3 region has 14 residues. RNA transcripts yielded amplified TCR beta CDR3 regions. First-round RT-PCR with HTBI primers preceded a second-round multiplex PCR. TCRdb itself ran the multiplex PCR reads through MiXCR, one entry per CDR3 protein. The profile shows about 600,000 distinct CDR3 sequences, approximately 37% of them singletons. This sample is drawn from a study of Graves' ophthalmopathy and Graves' hyperthyroidism.

The specimen sequenced was peripheral blood or thyroid tissue (not recorded which). This clonotype was sampled from an adult man with Graves' hyperthyroidism. The chain joins TRBV5-5 to TRBJ2-3; D perhaps matches TRBD2 (5 bases). The CDR3 is CASRPLAQADTQYF. CDR3 nucleotides: TGTGCCAGCAGGCCTCTAGCACAAGCAGATACGCAGTATTTT.